What follows are 28 T cell receptor beta chains derived from one specimen sequenced in a study of PD-L1 blockade in urothelial cancer. This sample's time point: pretreatment peripheral blood. Here immunoSEQ multiplex PCR was the method, and the copy in TCRdb shows in-frame clones only, minus some. The table includes over 75,000 clones, over 75% detected once. The sample in question was PBMCs, obtained around atezolizumab (anti-PD-L1) treatment. All receptors come from a man aged 60 to 75 with urothelial cancer.

The V call is TRBV5-6, the J call TRBJ2-7; D unresolved. V was pared by 4 bases and J by 2 bases, with 4 bases between. CDR3 size: 11 residues. Per germline, CDR1 SGHDT and CDR2 YYEEEE. CDR3 coding DNA: TGTGCCAGCAGCCAAACCTACGAGCAGTACTTC. It codes for CASSQTYEQYF.

The chain uses TRBV19 and TRBJ1-5, with D unclear. Germline CDR1 is LNHDA and CDR2 is SQIVND (reference sequence). The CDR3 runs 14 residues. V gave up 2 bases and J gave up 2 bases, with 7 bases separating them. CDR3 in amino acids: CASSIRRGNQPQHF. The DNA of the CDR3 is TGTGCCAGTAGTATAAGGAGGGGCAATCAGCCCCAGCATTTT.

The genes are TRBV30 and TRBJ1-5, with D unresolved. This CDR3 is 15 amino acids long. The germline V and J ends were trimmed by 0 bases and 7 bases, with 16 bases remaining between them. In germline, CDR1 is GTSNPN, CDR2 SVGIG (reference sequence). CDR3 coding DNA: TGTGCCTGGAGTGTCCCCTCCCTATTCGTACAGCCCCAGCATTTT. Residues: CAWSVPSLFVQPQHF.

The rearrangement uses TRBV9 and TRBJ2-7; 7 bases fit TRBD1. The CDR3 covers 14 residues. Trimming at V came to 4 bases and at J to 3 bases, leaving 7 bases not matched to a gene. CDR1 is SGDLS, CDR2 YYNGEE, per germline. CDR3 DNA: TGTGCCAGCAGCAAATCGACAGGGAGCTACGAGCAGTACTTC. It specifies CASSKSTGSYEQYF.

The CDR3 DNA follows: TGTGCCTGGAGTGCGACACAGGGATGGGTGGAGGGCTACACCTTC. Residues: CAWSATQGWVEGYTF. V usage is TRBV30 and J usage is TRBJ1-2; weak D call: TRBD1 (6 bases). In germline, CDR1 is GTSNPN, CDR2 SVGIG (reference sequence). The germline V and J ends were trimmed by 1 base and 8 bases, with 20 bases remaining between them. This CDR3 has 15 residues.

Worth noting for this clone: The conserved closing phenylalanine or tryptophan is absent in this CDR3, likely reflecting a read error. No DNA is shown, since the ends of the CDR3 on it are uncertain; the CDR3 is the one TCRdb lists. CDR3 region: CASNPPRPK. The rearrangement joins TRBV6-5 to TRBJ1-4. Per the germline V gene, CDR1 is MNHEY and CDR2 is SVGAGI. 9 amino acids form the CDR3, both terminal residues included.

The chain links TRBV2 to TRBJ2-7; 11 bases align to TRBD2. The V gene's germline CDR1 is SNHLY and CDR2 FYNNEI. The CDR3 has 15 residues. The V segment lost 4 bases and the J segment 6 bases; nucleotides outside the gene matches: 8. The CDR3 sequence is CASSAASGGRGEQYF. The CDR3 bases are TGTGCCAGCAGTGCTGCTAGCGGGGGGCGGGGCGAGCAGTACTTC. Filled out from reference TRBV2 and TRBJ2-7, the complete variable domain reads EPEVTQTPSHQVTQMGQEVILRCVPISNHLYFYWYRQILGQKVEFLVSFYNNEISEKSEIFDDQFSVERPDGSNFTLKIRSTKLEDSAMYFCASSAASGGRGEQYFGPGTRLTVT.

The rearrangement uses TRBV30 and TRBJ2-5; TRBD1 matches at 7 bases. This CDR3 comprises 15 residues. V lost 5 bases to trimming and J lost 5 bases; unmatched junction nucleotides: 14. The germline V gene has CDR1 GTSNPN and CDR2 SVGIG (reference sequence). The CDR3 bases are TGTGCCTGGGGGACAGACAGCTACTTGCTGGAGACCCAGTACTTC. Translating gives CAWGTDSYLLETQYF.

This rearrangement joins TRBV30 to TRBJ2-7; 7 positions match TRBD2. Trimming at V came to 6 bases and at J to 2 bases, leaving 7 bases not matched to a gene. The length of the CDR3 is 13 residues. CDR1 is GTSNPN and CDR2 is SVGIG in the germline V gene (reference sequence). DNA for the CDR3: TGTGCCTGTTATCTAGCGGAGGCCTACGAGCAGTACTTC. Translation gives CACYLAEAYEQYF.

J is TRBJ2-7 and V is TRBV2, with TRBD2 as a possible D gene (6 bases). Looked up from germline, CDR1 is SNHLY and CDR2 is FYNNEI. V was pared by 7 bases and J by 0 bases, with 16 bases between. The CDR3 is 15 amino acids. In DNA, the CDR3 is TGTGCCAGCACCACTCTAGCGTCTAGCTCCTACGAGCAGTACTTC. Protein product: CASTTLASSSYEQYF.

The gene calls are TRBV7-3 and TRBJ2-7; D remains ambiguous. The CDR3 runs to 15 residues. Germline values: CDR1 SGHTA, CDR2 FQGTGA. V gave up 7 bases and J gave up 4 bases, with 20 bases separating them. CDR3 nucleotide sequence: TGTGCCAGCACCTCAGGCGACCCCTACAATTACGAGCAGTACTTC. Its translation is CASTSGDPYNYEQYF. Variable domain in full (rest from reference TRBV7-3 and TRBJ2-7): GAGVSQTPSNKVTEKGKYVELRCDPISGHTALYWYRQSLGQGPEFLIYFQGTGAADDSGLPNDRFFAVRPEGSVSTLKIQRTERGDSAVYLCASTSGDPYNYEQYFGPGTRLTVT.

The V call is TRBV7-2, the J call TRBJ1-5; weak D call: TRBD1 (6 bases). CDR1 SGHTA and CDR2 FQGNSA come from the germline V gene. Deletions cut 5 bases from V and 6 bases from J, with 11 bases between. The CDR3 runs 13 residues. Here the CDR3 DNA reads TGTGCCAGCAGCCTGGGGACATCTCAGCCCCAGCATTTT. This translates into CASSLGTSQPQHF.

This chain connects TRBV7-9 to TRBJ2-3, with D possibly TRBD1 on 6 matching bases. Between the trimmed V and J ends, which lost 4 bases and 1 base, there was a span of 12 bases. The CDR3 runs 15 residues. CDR1 and CDR2 (germline): SEHNR, FQNEAQ (reference sequence). The CDR3 DNA sequence: TGTGCCAGCAGCTCCCAGGGGTCCGGCACAGATACGCAGTATTTT. This codes for CASSSQGSGTDTQYF.

This clone was counted between two and nine times. At one boundary the junction diverges from the germline segment, which might be a read error. The rearrangement links TRBV5-1 to TRBJ1-2; the match to TRBD1 covers 7 bases. Germline CDR1 is SGHRS and CDR2 is YFSETQ. The CDR3 spans 14 residues. CDR3: CASSLGQINYGYTF. CDR3 nucleotides: TGCGCCAGCAGTTTGGGACAGATTAACTATGGCTACACCTTC.

V usage is TRBV21-1 and J usage is TRBJ2-7; the D segment call TRBD2 is taken from the table without a DNA check. TRBV21-1 is tagged as a pseudogene. The CDR3 extends over 15 amino acids. In DNA form, the CDR3 reads TGTGCCAGCAGCACCCGTTACGGGAGGGATTCCGAGCAGTACTTC. This encodes CASSTRYGRDSEQYF.

The genes are TRBV18 and TRBJ1-4, with a tentative D call TRBD1 (6 bases). Germline V gives CDR1 KGHSH, CDR2 LQKENI. Trimming pared 3 bases from V and 8 bases from J, leaving 7 bases between. The CDR3 totals 12 residues. For the CDR3, the DNA is TGTGCCAGCTCACCTCAGGGGGAAAAACTGTTTTTT. Residues: CASSPQGEKLFF.

J is TRBJ2-2 and V is TRBV9; perhaps TRBD1 as D (6 bases). Germline CDR1 reads SGDLS; CDR2 reads YYNGEE. Trimming took off 3 bases at V and 0 bases at J, with 9 bases between the two ends. This CDR3 has 15 residues. The DNA of the CDR3 is TGTGCCAGCAGCGCTCGGACAGCGAACACCGGGGAGCTGTTTTTT. Translating gives CASSARTANTGELFF.

The J gene is TRBJ1-5, the V gene TRBV5-1, with TRBD1 matching 11 bases. This CDR3 is built from 16 residues. The J segment lost 8 bases and the V segment lost 3 bases, leaving 10 bases of the junction unmatched. Germline lookup yields CDR1 SGHRS and CDR2 YFSETQ. The CDR3 sequence is CASSSGTGGTYEPQHF. CDR3 bases: TGCGCCAGCAGCTCCGGGACAGGGGGGACTTATGAGCCCCAGCATTTT.

V and J are TRBV19 and TRBJ2-1; 12 bases map to TRBD1. Germline assignment: CDR1 LNHDA and CDR2 SQIVND (reference sequence). V shed 9 bases, J shed 8 bases, and the junction held 8 bases outside the gene matches. The CDR3 runs 14 residues. This CDR3 reads CASTGTGGWHEQFF. The CDR3 DNA follows: TGTGCCAGCACCGGGACAGGGGGCTGGCATGAGCAGTTCTTC.

The chain carries TRBV27 and TRBJ2-7; perhaps TRBD1 as D (5 bases). V lost 2 bases to trimming and J lost 0 bases, with 11 bases between them. This CDR3 spans 15 amino acids. The germline CDR1 and CDR2 sequences are MNHEY and SMNVEV (reference sequence). DNA for the CDR3: TGTGCCAGCAGTTTAATGGGGCAGCACTCCTACGAGCAGTACTTC. Its translation is CASSLMGQHSYEQYF.

As DNA, the CDR3 is TGTGCCAGCAGCTTAGGACTAGCGGAGGGAGAGACCCAGTACTTC. Translated, it gives CASSLGLAEGETQYF. This sequence joins TRBV11-3 and TRBJ2-5; 9 nucleotides agree with TRBD2. V gave up 1 base and J gave up 4 bases; unmatched junction bases: 4. Germline V gene data show CDR1 as SGHNT and CDR2 as YENEEA. This CDR3 is 15 amino acids long. Drawing the rest from reference TRBV11-3 and TRBJ2-5, the complete variable domain is EAGVVQSPRYKIIEKKQPVAFWCNPISGHNTLYWYLQNLGQGPELLIRYENEEAVDDSQLPKDRFSAERLKGVDSTLKIQPAELGDSAVYLCASSLGLAEGETQYFGPGTRLLVL.

This rearrangement joins TRBV19 to TRBJ2-3; TRBD1 matches 7 bases. The CDR3 runs 13 residues. V was clipped by 8 bases and J by 1 base; unmatched bases: 3. Germline CDR1 is LNHDA and CDR2 is SQIVND (reference sequence). Here the CDR3 DNA reads TGTGCCAGTGCCCAGGGGGGCACAGATACGCAGTATTTT. As protein: CASAQGGTDTQYF.

The gene calls are TRBV6-1 and TRBJ2-5, with TRBD1 identical over 7 bases. The CDR3 covers 15 residues. The germline CDR1 and CDR2 sequences are MNHNS and SASEGT. Trimming removed 2 bases from V and 1 base from J; junction bases left unmatched: 4. The CDR3, as DNA: TGTGCCAGCAGTGAATGGGGGACAGCCCAAGAGACCCAGTACTTC. Translating gives CASSEWGTAQETQYF.

This clone was detected only once. The chain uses TRBV6-1 and TRBJ2-2; 7 bases fit TRBD1. Trimming cost V 9 bases and J 1 base; bases outside gene matches: 2. Germline V lookup: CDR1 MNHNS, CDR2 SASEGT. This CDR3 comprises 13 residues. Here the CDR3 DNA reads TGTGCCAGTAGACAGGGGAACACCGGGGAGCTGTTTTTT. It encodes CASRQGNTGELFF.

The V and J genes are TRBV19 and TRBJ2-7, with TRBD2 identical over 9 bases. The trim removed 7 bases at V and 7 bases at J, leaving 11 bases unmatched. Germline V gives CDR1 LNHDA, CDR2 SQIVND (reference sequence). The CDR3 sequence is 14 residues long. In DNA form, the CDR3 reads TGTGCCAGTAACTCGCGGGAGGGGTCGGGAGAGCAGTACTTC. Residues: CASNSREGSGEQYF.

Comments on this clone: The same CDR3 also results from other DNA sequences found in this sample. The J gene is TRBJ1-1, the V gene TRBV5-1; 7 nucleotides align to TRBD1. There are 14 residues in the CDR3. Germline CDR1 SGHRS, CDR2 YFSETQ. V dropped 4 bases and J dropped 5; count of bases not matched to a gene: 8. Here the CDR3 DNA reads TGCGCCAGCAGCCTACAGGGGTTGGGGACTGAAGCTTTCTTT. Translating gives CASSLQGLGTEAFF.

The chain couples TRBV2 to TRBJ1-2, with 10 positions matching TRBD1. Trimming cost V 7 bases and J 3 bases; bases outside gene matches: 5. Germline V gives CDR1 SNHLY, CDR2 FYNNEI. This CDR3 is 14 amino acids long. CDR3 nucleotide sequence: TGTGCCAGCAAACCGGGACAGGGGCACTATGGCTACACCTTC. Encoded protein: CASKPGQGHYGYTF.

This chain uses TRBV5-1 with TRBJ1-2, with 10 bases identical to TRBD1. This CDR3 comprises 15 residues. V lost 5 bases, J lost 4 bases, and 8 bases stayed unmatched. CDR1 and CDR2 from the germline V gene are SGHRS and YFSETQ. The DNA of the CDR3 is TGCGCCAGCAGGGAAGGGACAGGGGCCTCCTATGGCTACACCTTC. Translation gives CASREGTGASYGYTF.